This T cell receptor (beta chain) comes out of a study of shared clonotypes between healthy human individuals. V was cut by 1 base and J by 2 bases, with 8 bases left in between. The CDR3 has 14 amino acids. The germline V gene encodes CDR1 SGHRS and CDR2 YFSETQ. Division of CD4+ cells produced a CD45RA+ naive subset and a CD45RA-negative memory subset. Sorted-subset replicate PCRs used approximately 200 ng of genomic DNA. This amount corresponded to approximately 30,000 T cell genomes. Some clones are missing from TCRdb's copy, which holds only in-frame ones; the method was immunoSEQ multiplex PCR. The profile shows roughly 2.2 million clones, roughly 92% of them singletons.

The sequenced sample consisted of naive CD4+ T cells from PBMCs. Subset described: CD45RA+ positively selected. The chain employs TRBV5-1 and TRBJ2-3; tentative D call: TRBD2 (6 bases). The sequence was collected from a man younger than 35 in good health. Some clones in this sample may be carry-over from other donors' samples. CDR3 coding DNA: TGCGCCAGCAGCTTGATAGCGGTCACAGATACGCAGTATTTT. This gives the protein CASSLIAVTDTQYF. Supplemented by reference TRBV5-1 and TRBJ2-3, the full variable domain reads KAGVTQTPRYLIKTRGQQVTLSCSPISGHRSVSWYQQTPGQGLQFLFEYFSETQRNKGNFPGRFSGRQFSNSRSEMNVSTLELGDSALYLCASSLIAVTDTQYFGPGTRLTVL.